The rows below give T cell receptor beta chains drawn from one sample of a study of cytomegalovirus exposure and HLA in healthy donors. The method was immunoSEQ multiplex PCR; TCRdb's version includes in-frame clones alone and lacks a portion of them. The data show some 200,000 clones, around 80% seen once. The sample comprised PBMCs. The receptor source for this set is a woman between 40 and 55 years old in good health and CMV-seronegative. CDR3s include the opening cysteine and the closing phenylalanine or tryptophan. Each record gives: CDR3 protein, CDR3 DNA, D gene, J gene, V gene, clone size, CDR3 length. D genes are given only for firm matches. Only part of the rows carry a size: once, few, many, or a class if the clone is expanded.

CSAKTGYEQYF	TGCAGCGCTAAGACAGGGTACGAGCAGTACTTC	TRBD1	TRBJ2-7	TRBV29-1	-	11
CASSPTRDSYEQYF	TGTGCCAGCAGCCCTACGAGGGACTCCTACGAGCAGTACTTC	-	TRBJ2-7	TRBV7-3	few	14
CASTEVLGVNQPQHF	TGTGCCAGTACAGAGGTGTTAGGGGTTAACCAGCCCCAGCATTTT	-	TRBJ1-5	TRBV19	-	15
CASSFSSNEKLFF	TGCGCCAGCAGTTTTTCTTCGAATGAAAAACTGTTTTTT	-	TRBJ1-4	TRBV5-1	-	13
CAWKGQGNYGYTF	TGTGCCTGGAAAGGACAGGGGAACTATGGCTACACCTTC	TRBD1	TRBJ1-2	TRBV2	-	13
CASSLVTGDSYNEQFF	TGTGCCAGCAGCTTAGTCACGGGGGACTCCTACAATGAGCAGTTCTTC	-	TRBJ2-1	TRBV7-6	once	16
CASSPSGRSGRYTF	TGCGCCAGCAGCCCCTCTGGACGTTCAGGGCGCTACACCTTC	-	TRBJ1-2	TRBV4-3	-	14
CASSTRQENEKLFF	TGTGCCAGCAGCACCCGACAGGAGAATGAAAAACTGTTTTTT	-	TRBJ1-4	TRBV5-4	few	14
CSTDRGDHTDTQYF	TGCAGCACGGACAGGGGCGACCACACAGATACGCAGTATTTT	TRBD1	TRBJ2-3	TRBV29-1	-	14
CASTPMSTYTEAFF	TGTGCCAGCACCCCCATGAGTACGTACACTGAAGCTTTCTTT	-	TRBJ1-1	TRBV7-8	-	14
CAWSRLAGGYNEQFF	TGTGCCTGGAGTAGGCTAGCGGGGGGCTACAATGAGCAGTTCTTC	TRBD2	TRBJ2-1	TRBV30	once	15
CASRSTGGNEKLFF	TGTGCCAGTAGATCGACAGGAGGCAATGAAAAACTGTTTTTT	-	TRBJ1-4	TRBV19	-	14
CASSLDSPQFF	TGTGCCAGCAGCTTAGACTCCCCGCAGTTCTTC	-	TRBJ2-1	TRBV7-2	-	11
CASSLPESYEQYF	TGTGCCAGCAGCTTACCAGAATCCTACGAGCAGTACTTC	-	TRBJ2-7	TRBV11-1	-	13
CASTGQTSYEQYF	TGTGCCAGCACGGGACAGACCTCCTACGAGCAGTACTTC	TRBD1	TRBJ2-7	TRBV6-6	once	13
CASSVSGGRRTDTQYF	TGTGCCAGCAGCGTATCCGGGGGGCGAAGAACAGATACGCAGTATTTT	-	TRBJ2-3	TRBV9	-	16
CASNPGLATEAFF	TGTGCCAGCAATCCGGGTCTGGCGACTGAAGCTTTCTTT	-	TRBJ1-1	TRBV25-1	-	13
CASSLNLQGAAKETQYF	TGTGCCAGCAGCTTAAACTTACAGGGGGCCGCGAAGGAGACCCAGTACTTC	TRBD1	TRBJ2-5	TRBV7-2	-	17
CASSQGSAFLTDTQYF	TGCGCCAGCAGCCAAGGGTCAGCGTTTTTGACAGATACGCAGTATTTT	-	TRBJ2-3	TRBV4-3	-	16
CAWSPPFVYGYTF	TGTGCCTGGAGTCCTCCGTTCGTATATGGCTACACCTTC	-	TRBJ1-2	TRBV30	-	13
CASSLSPGEPRRETQYF	TGTGCCAGCAGCTTATCTCCGGGGGAACCCCGTCGAGAGACCCAGTACTTC	-	TRBJ2-5	TRBV7-9	few	17
CASSTTGDQPQHF	TGCGCCAGCAGCACTACAGGGGATCAGCCCCAGCATTTT	TRBD1	TRBJ1-5	TRBV5-1	-	13
CASGSGAFF	TGTGCCAGCGGGTCGGGGGCTTTCTTT	-	TRBJ1-1	TRBV6-6	few	9
CASSLAGTNYEQYF	TGTGCCAGCAGCTTAGCGGGGACAAACTACGAGCAGTACTTC	-	TRBJ2-7	TRBV7-8	-	14
CAWSVGGTNNQPQHF	TGTGCCTGGAGTGTGGGGGGGACGAACAATCAGCCCCAGCATTTT	-	TRBJ1-5	TRBV30	-	15
CASRSTGTYNSPLHF	TGTGCCAGCAGGTCGACAGGAACCTATAATTCACCCCTCCACTTT	-	TRBJ1-6	TRBV28	-	15
CASRTGRGYYGYTF	TGTGCCAGCAGAACTGGCAGGGGGTACTATGGCTACACCTTC	TRBD1	TRBJ1-2	TRBV6-1	-	14
CASSSLADTEPDTQYF	TGTGCCAGCAGCTCTTTAGCGGATACGGAACCAGATACGCAGTATTTT	-	TRBJ2-3	TRBV7-9	-	16
CASSLGTGTEAFF	TGCGCCAGCAGCCTCGGGACAGGGACTGAAGCTTTCTTT	TRBD1	TRBJ1-1	TRBV4-3	few	13
CASSLGGGAYNEQFF	TGTGCCAGCAGCTTGGGAGGGGGGGCCTACAATGAGCAGTTCTTC	-	TRBJ2-1	TRBV7-9	few	15